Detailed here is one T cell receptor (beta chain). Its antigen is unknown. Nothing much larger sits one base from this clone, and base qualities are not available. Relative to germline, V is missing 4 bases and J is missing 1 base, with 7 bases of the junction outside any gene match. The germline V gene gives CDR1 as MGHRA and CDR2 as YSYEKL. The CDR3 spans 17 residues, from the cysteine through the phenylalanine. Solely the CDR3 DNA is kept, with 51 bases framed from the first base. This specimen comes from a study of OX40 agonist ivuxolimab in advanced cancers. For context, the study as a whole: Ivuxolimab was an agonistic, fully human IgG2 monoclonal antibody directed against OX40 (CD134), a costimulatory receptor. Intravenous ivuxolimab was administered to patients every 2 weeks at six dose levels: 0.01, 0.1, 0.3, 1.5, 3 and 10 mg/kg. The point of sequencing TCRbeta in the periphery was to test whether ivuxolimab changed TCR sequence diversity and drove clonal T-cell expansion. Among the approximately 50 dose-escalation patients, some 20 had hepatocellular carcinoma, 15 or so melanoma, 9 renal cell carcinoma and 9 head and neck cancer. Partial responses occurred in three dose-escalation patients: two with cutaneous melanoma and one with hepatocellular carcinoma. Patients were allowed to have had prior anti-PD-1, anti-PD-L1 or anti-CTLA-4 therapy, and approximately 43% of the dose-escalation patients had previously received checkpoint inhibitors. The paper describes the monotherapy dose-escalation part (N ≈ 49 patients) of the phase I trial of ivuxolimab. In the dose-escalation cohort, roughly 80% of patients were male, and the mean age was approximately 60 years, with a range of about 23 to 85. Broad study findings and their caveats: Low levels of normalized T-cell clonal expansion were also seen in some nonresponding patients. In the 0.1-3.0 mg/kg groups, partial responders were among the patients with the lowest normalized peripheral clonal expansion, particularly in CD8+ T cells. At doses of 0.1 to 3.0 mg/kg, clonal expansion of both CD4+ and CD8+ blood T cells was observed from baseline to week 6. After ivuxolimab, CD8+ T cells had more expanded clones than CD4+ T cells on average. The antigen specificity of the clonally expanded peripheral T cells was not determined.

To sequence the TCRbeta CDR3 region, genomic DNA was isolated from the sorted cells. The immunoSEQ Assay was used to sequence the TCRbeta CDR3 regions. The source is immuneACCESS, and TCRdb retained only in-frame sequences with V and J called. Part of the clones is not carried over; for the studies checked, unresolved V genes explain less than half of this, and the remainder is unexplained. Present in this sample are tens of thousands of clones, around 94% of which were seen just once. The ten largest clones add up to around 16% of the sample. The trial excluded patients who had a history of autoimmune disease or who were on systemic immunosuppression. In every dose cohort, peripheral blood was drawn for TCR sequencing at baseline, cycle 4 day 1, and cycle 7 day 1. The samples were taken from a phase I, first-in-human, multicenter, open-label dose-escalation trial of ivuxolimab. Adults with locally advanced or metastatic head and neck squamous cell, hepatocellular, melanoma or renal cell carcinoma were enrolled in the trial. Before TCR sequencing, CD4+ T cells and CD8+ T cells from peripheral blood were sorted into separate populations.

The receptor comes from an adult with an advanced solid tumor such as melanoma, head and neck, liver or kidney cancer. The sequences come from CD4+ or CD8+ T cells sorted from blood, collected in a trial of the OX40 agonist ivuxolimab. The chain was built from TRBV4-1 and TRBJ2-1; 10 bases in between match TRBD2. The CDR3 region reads CASSPLPTSGSYNEQFF. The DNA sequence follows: TGCGCCAGCAGCCCCCTACCGACTAGCGGGTCCTACAATGAGCAGTTCTTC.